This T cell receptor beta chain was documented in a study of cytomegalovirus exposure and HLA in healthy donors. About the research overall: Unique TCR beta sequences numbering about 100 million came from some 200 million T cells in an earlier analysis. Roughly 80% of 300 to 450 genotyped donors fell in the Caucasian-associated ancestry cluster.

V gave up 0 bases and J gave up 7 bases; unmatched junction bases: 1. Germline values: CDR1 SGHDT, CDR2 YYEEEE. The CDR3 covers 13 residues. Each donor was nominally healthy when sampled (though unrecorded immune exposures were likely). The PCR used 60 Vbeta and 13 Jbeta primers. The method was immunoSEQ multiplex PCR; TCRdb's version includes in-frame clones alone and lacks a portion of them. The sample holds around 150,000 clones, 70% to 85% seen once. The sequenced sample was PBMCs. The sequence came from a man aged 30 to 39 in good health and CMV-seropositive. This chain connects TRBV5-6 to TRBJ2-1; 7 bases fit TRBD2. The CDR3 protein is CASSLEAGNEQFF. The DNA for the CDR3 is TGTGCCAGCAGCTTGGAAGCGGGGAATGAGCAGTTCTTC. The full variable domain, with the rest looked up from reference TRBV5-6 and TRBJ2-1, is DAGVTQSPTHLIKTRGQQVTLRCSPKSGHDTVSWYQQALGQGPQFIFQYYEEEERQRGNFPDRFSGHQFPNYSSELNVNALLLGDSALYLCASSLEAGNEQFFGPGTRLTVL.